Below are 4 T cell receptor beta chains sequenced from a single sample in a study of OX40 agonist ivuxolimab in advanced cancers. Assay used: immunoSEQ multiplex PCR; TCRdb lists only in-frame clones, some missing. The sample yields roughly 93,000 clones, around 90% seen once. The starting material was CD4+ or CD8+ T cells sorted from blood, obtained in a trial of the OX40 agonist ivuxolimab. All receptors come from an adult with an advanced solid tumor such as melanoma, head and neck, liver or kidney cancer.

This clone has only a few counts. This sequence joins TRBV14 and TRBJ1-1; D perhaps matches TRBD1 (6 bases). Germline CDR1 and CDR2: SGHDN and FVKESK. The CDR3 has 14 residues. V was trimmed by 4 bases and J by 1 base, leaving 10 bases between them. The CDR3 sequence is CASSRQAKNTEAFF. The CDR3 DNA follows: TGTGCCAGCAGCCGACAGGCTAAGAACACTGAAGCTTTCTTT.

This clone has only one observation. The genes are TRBV6-5 and TRBJ2-3; D unclear. V was clipped by 4 bases and J by 11 bases, with 13 bases between them. This CDR3 spans 12 amino acids. Germline V gene lookup returns CDR1 MNHEY and CDR2 SVGAGI. CDR3 DNA: TGTGCCAGCAGTTCCAATGGGCGCCGGCAGTATTTT. Residues: CASSSNGRRQYF.

The sample holds one count of this clone. CDR3 DNA: TGTGCCAGCAGCTCACAGGGTCCAGCTGGCTACACCTTC. This gives the protein CASSSQGPAGYTF. The chain couples TRBV11-2 to TRBJ1-2; maybe TRBD1 (6 bases). With 4 bases removed from V and 7 bases from J, the gap between germline ends came to 13 bases. Germline CDR1 reads SGHAT; CDR2 reads FQNNGV. The CDR3 runs 13 residues.

This chain joins TRBV28 and TRBJ1-2, with D possibly matching TRBD1 (6 bases). Germline CDR1 is MDHEN and CDR2 is SYDVKM. The CDR3 consists of 14 residues. Trimming shortened V by 2 bases and J by 2 bases, and 9 bases separated the two germline ends. DNA of the CDR3: TGTGCCAGCAGTTTAGGGCAGGGGAACTATGGCTACACCTTC. Its translation: CASSLGQGNYGYTF.